This is a list of T cell receptor beta chains from one sample in a study of T cell clusters in autoimmune cytopenias. TCRdb re-called the multiplex PCR reads, yielding one record per CDR3 amino acid sequence without DNA. The listing contains more than 9,000 distinct CDR3 sequences. The data also belong to a second study, concerning T cell repertoires in aging, cancer and after chemotherapy.

The sample comprised peripheral blood. The receptors derive from a human donor in good health. Each CDR3 is given with its conserved first and last residue. Fields, in order: clone size, V gene, J gene, CDR3 protein. Rows may omit the clone size; those that give it use once, few, many or a size class.

-	TRBV7-2	TRBJ2-7	CASSLEGLEQYF
-	TRBV20-1	TRBJ1-1	CSASRTFGQGAAEAFF
-	TRBV7-3	TRBJ2-3	CASSRAGGTTDTQYF
-	TRBV19	TRBJ2-1	CASNMGLSSYNEQFF
-	TRBV13	TRBJ2-7	CASSWDSHEQYF
-	TRBV5-6	TRBJ1-1	CASSTTRDRWNTEAFF
medium-sized	TRBV19	TRBJ1-1	CASSQQRNTEAFF
medium-sized	TRBV6-5	TRBJ1-2	CASSYSRRTGYGYTF
medium-sized	TRBV7-9	TRBJ2-7	CASSPGQGADEQYF
-	TRBV12-3/TRBV12-4	TRBJ2-7	CASSFGQINYEQYF
medium-sized	TRBV19	TRBJ1-2	CASRKDILYGYTF
-	TRBV5-1	TRBJ2-3	CASSLRRQARTDTQYF
large	TRBV7-2	TRBJ2-7	CASSLAEGVGSYEQYF
-	TRBV20-1	TRBJ2-7	CSAPIGGVSYEQYF
-	TRBV30	TRBJ1-2	CAWRGGEGGYTF
medium-sized	TRBV7-2	TRBJ2-3	CASSGGTATDTQYF
medium-sized	TRBV29-1	TRBJ1-1	CSVDVGQRNTEAFF
medium-sized	TRBV20-1	TRBJ2-3	CSARLAGVTDTQYF
-	TRBV20-1	TRBJ1-6	CSARDGDRGDSPLHF
medium-sized	TRBV7-3	TRBJ2-3	CASSLTGLAGTPGTQYF
-	TRBV7-6	TRBJ2-5	CASSSTLAETQYF
-	TRBV14	TRBJ2-2	CASSQEIPGELFF